The sequence of this TCR beta chain was determined in a study of cytomegalovirus exposure and HLA in healthy donors. Findings and caveats of the study: In vitro testing confirmed a few CMV-associated chains as specific for CMV antigens.

In the case of this clone: As yet, its antigen is unknown.

The CDR3 contains 14 residues. V shed 0 bases and J shed 7 bases, with 10 bases lying between them. CDR1 is SNHLY and CDR2 is FYNNEI in the germline V gene. The PCR contained 60 Vbeta and 13 Jbeta primers. The protocol was immunoSEQ multiplex PCR, while the TCRdb copy is restricted to in-frame clones and leaves out a portion. The sample consists of roughly 190,000 clones, more than 65% of them appearing once. The receptor comes from a woman in her 30s in good health and CMV-seropositive. Sample: PBMCs. The chain carries TRBV2 and TRBJ1-5; maybe TRBD1 (5 bases). The CDR3 sequence is CASSEAAGRQPQHF. DNA of the CDR3: TGTGCCAGCAGTGAAGCGGCAGGGCGGCAGCCCCAGCATTTT.